The T cell receptor beta chain described here comes from a study of OX40 agonist ivuxolimab in advanced cancers. Overall study context: The patients received agonistic anti-OX40 (CD134) antibody ivuxolimab. Intravenous ivuxolimab was administered to patients every 2 weeks at 0.01 to 10 mg/kg.

This clone is a singleton in its sample. V lost 0 bases to trimming and J lost 4 bases, with 25 bases between them. The CDR3 loop spans 20 amino acids. CDR1 is SGHRS, CDR2 YFSETQ, per germline. Any history of autoimmune disease or systemic immunosuppression disqualified patients. Some clones are missing from TCRdb's copy, which holds only in-frame ones; the method was immunoSEQ multiplex PCR. The table includes tens of thousands of clones, around four fifths detected once. This TCR was sampled from an adult with an advanced solid tumor such as melanoma, head and neck, liver or kidney cancer. The sequenced sample was CD4+ or CD8+ T cells sorted from blood, obtained in a trial of the OX40 agonist ivuxolimab. V is TRBV5-1 and J is TRBJ2-2; D may correspond to TRBD1 or TRBD2 (5 bases each). The CDR3 loop is CASSLEGNVRLAGSTGELFF. The CDR3 coding sequence is TGCGCCAGCAGCTTGGAGGGGAACGTGAGGCTAGCAGGTTCCACCGGGGAGCTGTTTTTT.